This TCR beta chain was sequenced during a study of blood T cell repertoires in COVID-19. The CDR3 runs to 15 residues. Between the trimmed V and J ends, which lost 5 bases and 1 base, there was a span of 14 bases. Germline CDR1 and CDR2: SGDLS and YYNGEE. TCRdb keeps only in-frame clones here, not all; method: immunoSEQ multiplex PCR. This sample has under 350,000 clones, with 89% found just once. Participants had their cohort set by participant-reported clinical history. The origin of this receptor is a woman aged 40 to 50 who had recovered from COVID-19. Sample: PBMCs or T cells enriched from blood (not recorded which). J is TRBJ2-3 and V is TRBV9, with D perhaps matching TRBD2 (6 bases). CDR3 DNA: TGTGCCAGCAGAAGGCGGGGTTCTGGCACAGATACGCAGTATTTT. Amino acid sequence: CASRRRGSGTDTQYF.